This T cell receptor (beta chain) was documented in a study of blood T cell repertoires in COVID-19. Study-level information: The samples span acute and convalescent COVID-19 from the United States, Italy and Spain. Sources were T cells, B-cell-depleted T cells, or PBMCs; the material itself was cDNA or gDNA.

Germline values: CDR1 GTSNPN, CDR2 SVGIG (reference sequence). The CDR3 covers 11 residues. V lost 0 bases, J lost 7 bases, and 6 bases lay in between. Original processing notes: By means of reference gene primer amplification, nucleated cell counts were estimated. Method: immunoSEQ multiplex PCR; TCRdb's copy keeps in-frame clones and lacks some. V, J and clone size derive from that table, while D and trimming were established from the DNA sequence. This table holds 73,000 or so clones, more than 65% found once. The J gene is TRBJ1-2, the V gene TRBV30; D gene unclear. The receptor comes from a woman between 55 and 75 years old with acute or convalescent COVID-19. Sequenced sample: peripheral blood. CDR3 coding DNA: TGTGCCTGGAGTGTTGGGCCTGGCTACACCTTC. Translation: CAWSVGPGYTF.